Listed here are 9 T cell receptor beta chains from one sample, sequenced in a study of CD8+ T cells in alopecia areata (dated by TCRdb to 2017 to 2018). Libraries were made using the immunoSEQ multiplex PCR assay. RNA was extracted from all samples and reverse transcribed into cDNA, which served as template for TCR sequencing. This is the immuneACCESS table as TCRdb keeps it, with only in-frame sequences that have V and J called. A part of the clones is gone; compared with another copy, unresolved V genes explain less than half, and the rest is unexplained. For this sample there are 90,000 to 130,000 clones; approximately 59% appear just once. Jointly, the top ten make up about 20% of the sample. Sequenced input: CD8+ T cells sorted from blood. Receptor source: a human donor in good health.

V usage is TRBV5-1 and J usage is TRBJ2-2; no firm D call. The CDR3 spans 14 residues. Germline V gene lookup returns CDR1 SGHRS and CDR2 YFSETQ. Trimming stripped 2 bases from V and 2 bases from J, with 7 bases between. The CDR3: CASSFGPNTGELFF. The DNA of the CDR3 is TGCGCCAGCAGCTTCGGACCAAACACCGGGGAGCTGTTTTTT.

This clone was counted between two and nine times. This sequence joins TRBV21-1 and TRBJ2-7; the table's D gene call, TRBD1, was not cross checked with the DNA. TRBV21-1 is given as a pseudogene. The CDR3 runs 13 residues. The CDR3 bases are TGTGCCAGCAGCACCCTGACAGGGTACGAGCAGTACTTC. Translation: CASSTLTGYEQYF.

Only a few counts were recorded for this clone. The rearrangement uses TRBV7-9 and TRBJ1-1, with D tentatively TRBD1 (5 bases). This CDR3 has 17 residues. Germline V CDR1 and CDR2: SEHNR, FQNEAQ (reference sequence). V lost 1 base and J lost 2, with 17 bases in between. In nucleotides, the CDR3 is TGTGCCAGCAGCTTAGACGCGGCTTTCGGGGGTAACACTGAAGCTTTCTTT. Encoded protein: CASSLDAAFGGNTEAFF.

The chain has TRBV6-5 and TRBJ1-5, with a weak D call TRBD1 (6 bases). Per the germline V gene, CDR1 is MNHEY and CDR2 is SVGAGI. This CDR3 contains 15 residues. V lost 6 bases and J 1 base, leaving 13 bases between the germline ends. CDR3 in DNA: TGTGCCAGCAGCCCCGCAGGGGCGAGCAATCAGCCCCAGCATTTT. Its protein is CASSPAGASNQPQHF.

The chain combines TRBV15 with TRBJ1-1, with 9 bases lining up with TRBD1. CDR1 and CDR2 (germline): LNHNV, YYDKDF (reference sequence). J lost 1 base, V lost 8 bases, and 14 bases had no gene match. There are 17 residues in the CDR3. The DNA of the CDR3 is TGTGCCACCCGGGCGGGTCGAACAGGGGGCTGGAACACTGAAGCTTTCTTT. Translated: CATRAGRTGGWNTEAFF.

This chain links TRBV27 with TRBJ2-5; D possibly corresponds to TRBD1 (5 bases). The CDR3 totals 20 residues. V was pared by 6 bases and J by 5 bases, with 34 bases between. Germline CDR1 MNHEY, CDR2 SMNVEV (reference sequence). CDR3 bases: TGTGCCAGCAGACGATATTACTTATTACCTTCACCAGGGAAAGGGGAGACCCAGTACTTC. Its translation: CASRRYYLLPSPGKGETQYF.

Concerning this clone: Mismatch with germline at one junction end may stem from a read error. This CDR3 is CSVENPPWTATGTQYF. The DNA of the CDR3 is TGCAGCGTTGAAAACCCCCCCTGGACGGCGACAGGTACGCAGTATTTT. This chain uses TRBV29-1 with TRBJ2-3, with D maybe TRBD1 (6 bases). The CDR3 length is 16 residues. Germline CDR1 is SQVTM and CDR2 is ANQGSEA.

Worth noting for this clone: Mismatch with germline at one junction end may stem from a read error. CDR3 nucleotides: TGTGCCAGCAGCTCCACATCCCTAGGGGACAGGTCCAAGCTTTTT. Protein product: CASSSTSLGDRSKLF. The chain joins TRBV7-9 to TRBJ2-3; 8 bases map to TRBD1. The CDR3 covers 15 residues. Per germline, CDR1 SEHNR and CDR2 FQNEAQ (reference sequence).

This clone has more than one count but fewer than ten. The chain recombines TRBV28 with TRBJ2-5; 8 bases agree with TRBD1. The germline gives CDR1 MDHEN, CDR2 SYDVKM. Trimming at V came to 4 bases and at J to 4 bases, leaving 2 bases not matched to a gene. This CDR3 spans 13 amino acids. DNA for the CDR3: TGTGCCAGCAGTTCCAGGGGGCGAGAGACCCAGTACTTC. It specifies CASSSRGRETQYF.